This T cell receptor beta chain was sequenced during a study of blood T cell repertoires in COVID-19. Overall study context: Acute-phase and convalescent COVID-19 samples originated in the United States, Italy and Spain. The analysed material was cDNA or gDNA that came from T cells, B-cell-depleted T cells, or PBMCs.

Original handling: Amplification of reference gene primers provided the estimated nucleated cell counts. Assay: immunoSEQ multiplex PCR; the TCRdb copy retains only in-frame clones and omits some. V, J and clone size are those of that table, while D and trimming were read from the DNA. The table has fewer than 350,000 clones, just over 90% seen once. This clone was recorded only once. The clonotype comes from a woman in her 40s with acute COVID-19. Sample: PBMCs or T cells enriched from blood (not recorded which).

The DNA for the CDR3 is TGTGCCAGCAGCTTAGCCCAGCGGGGGGGCCGCCATGAGCAGTTCTTC. It encodes CASSLAQRGGRHEQFF. The rearrangement uses TRBV13 and TRBJ2-1, with 10 bases that match TRBD2. This CDR3 spans 16 amino acids. Germline V gene data show CDR1 as PRHDT and CDR2 as FYEKMQ (reference sequence). V shed 1 base, J shed 8 bases, and the junction held 8 bases outside the gene matches.